This entry is about one T cell receptor (beta chain). Its specificity is not known. TCRdb keeps only in-frame clones here, not all; method: immunoSEQ multiplex PCR. This sample has approximately 67,000 clones, with roughly nine tenths found just once. This record comes from a study of T cell responses to AZD1222 COVID-19 vaccine. The V and J ends lost 4 bases and 5 bases respectively, with 8 bases between them. This CDR3 region has 12 residues. Findings of the study overall: Variant regions that are unmutated are reportedly the target of nearly half of spike-specific TCRs. Most donors were white British and more were female, and clonal diversity was possibly underestimated.

Sequenced material: peripheral blood, taken 28 days after the second AZD1222 dose. V gene TRBV12-3 or TRBV12-4 combines with J gene TRBJ2-5; D gene ambiguous. The receptor was derived from an adult who received the AZD1222 COVID-19 vaccine. CDR3 nucleotides: TGTGCCAGCAGTTGGGGTGGGGAGACCCAGTACTTC. Protein: CASSWGGETQYF.